This TCR beta chain was recovered during a study of identical twins. General study points: Out-of-frame alpha sequences shared between twins exhibited an excess of low generation probability.

TCRdb re-analysed the 5' RACE reads in MiXCR, keeping a single row per CDR3 protein. The sample lists 750,000 to 950,000 distinct CDR3 sequences, 10% to 15% seen once, with about 1.5% in the top ten. J was trimmed by 2 bases and V by 5 bases; bases with no gene match: 7. The CDR3 length is 16 residues. CDR1 LNHNV and CDR2 YYDKDF come from the germline V gene (reference sequence). This clonotype was seen ten or more times. Its specificity is unknown. These data were also filed under a second study, of yellow fever vaccine responses in identical twins.

V gene TRBV15 combines with J gene TRBJ2-3; 10 nucleotides match TRBD2. The TCR sequence derives from a woman aged 18-29 years in good health. Sample: PBMCs. The DNA for the CDR3 is TGTGCCACCAGCCGTTGGACTAGCGGATACACAGATACGCAGTATTTT. Amino acid sequence: CATSRWTSGYTDTQYF.